This entry describes one T cell receptor (beta chain). Antigen specificity is unknown. This sample is drawn from a study of cytomegalovirus exposure and HLA in healthy donors. Study-level results: Presence/absence results assume similar sequencing depth per donor, which may not hold.

The PCR used 60 Vbeta and 13 Jbeta primers. Sequencing used immunoSEQ multiplex PCR; TCRdb keeps in-frame clones, though not all of them. This table holds some 150,000 clones, 80% found once. The V and J ends lost 7 bases and 4 bases respectively, with 13 bases between them. The germline CDR1 and CDR2 sequences are MNHEY and SMNVEV (reference sequence). The CDR3 consists of 13 residues. The V gene is TRBV27, the J gene TRBJ1-2, with D tentatively TRBD1 (6 bases). The specimen sequenced was PBMCs. The sequence came from a male donor in good health and CMV-seronegative. CDR3 bases: TGTGCCAGCAAGCCGACAGGCCTCTATGGCTACACCTTC. Its translation is CASKPTGLYGYTF.